This T cell receptor (beta chain) originates from a study of blood T cell repertoires in COVID-19. The overall study: From the United States, Italy and Spain came samples of acute and convalescent COVID-19. PBMCs, B-cell-depleted T cells, or T cells were the source of the cDNA or gDNA that made up the material.

Authors' data handling: Estimates of nucleated cell counts were drawn from the amplification of reference gene primers. The protocol was immunoSEQ multiplex PCR, while the TCRdb copy is restricted to in-frame clones and leaves out a portion. From that table come the V and J calls and clone size; the DNA was used to work out D and trimming. The sample shows approximately 41,000 clones, 88% of them seen only once. Germline CDR1 MNHEY, CDR2 SVGAGI. With V trimmed by 4 bases and J by 2 bases, 1 base remained unmatched. The CDR3 runs 13 residues. The gene calls are TRBV6-5 and TRBJ1-1; 7 nucleotides line up with TRBD1. Sequencing input: peripheral blood. The clonotype was recovered from a human donor in a cohort sampled during active COVID-19. This CDR3 reads CASSWTGNTEAFF. CDR3 DNA: TGTGCCAGCAGTTGGACAGGAAACACTGAAGCTTTCTTT.